Below are 5 T cell receptor beta chains sequenced from a single sample in a study of T cell responses to AZD1222 COVID-19 vaccine. Here immunoSEQ multiplex PCR was the method, and the copy in TCRdb shows in-frame clones only, minus some. The data show approximately 150,000 clones, with about 86% seen just once and approximately 5% held by the top ten. The sample here was peripheral blood, taken 28 days after the second AZD1222 dose. Receptors were obtained from an adult who received the AZD1222 COVID-19 vaccine.

V and J are TRBV19 and TRBJ2-2; D gene ambiguous. Per the germline V gene, CDR1 is LNHDA and CDR2 is SQIVND (reference sequence). The CDR3 runs to 15 residues. The V end was cut by 3 bases, the J end by 6 bases, with 14 bases between. The CDR3 nucleotides are TGTGCCAGTAGTATGCTTTCGAGGCTGGCCGGGGAGCTGTTTTTT. Protein: CASSMLSRLAGELFF.

This clone was seen only once. This chain joins TRBV5-1 and TRBJ2-5; D is unresolved. V lost 3 bases, J lost 4 bases, and 7 bases lay in between. Per the germline V gene, CDR1 is SGHRS and CDR2 is YFSETQ. The CDR3 has 12 residues. CDR3 amino acids: CASSSSRETQYF. CDR3 in DNA: TGCGCCAGCAGCTCGTCCCGAGAGACCCAGTACTTC.

This clone was detected a few times. The chain couples TRBV5-4 to TRBJ1-1, with D tentatively TRBD1 (6 bases). V lost 1 base and J 6 bases, leaving 10 bases between the germline ends. The germline V gene encodes CDR1 SGHNT and CDR2 YYREEE (reference sequence). CDR3 size: 13 residues. DNA of the CDR3: TGTGCCAGCAGCTTGAGGGGGACGGCTGAAGCTTTCTTT. Translation: CASSLRGTAEAFF. The full variable domain, in which reference TRBV5-4 and TRBJ1-1 provide the parts outside the CDR3, is ETGVTQSPTHLIKTRGQQVTLRCSSQSGHNTVSWYQQALGQGPQFIFQYYREEENGRGNFPPRFSGLQFPNYSSELNVNALELDDSALYLCASSLRGTAEAFFGQGTRLTVV.

This clone was seen once. This chain uses TRBV18 with TRBJ2-7, with no clear D. Looked up from germline, CDR1 is KGHSH and CDR2 is LQKENI. The V end was cut by 5 bases, the J end by 0 bases, with 11 bases between. The CDR3 totals 14 residues. DNA of the CDR3: TGTGCCAGCTCAAGCGACTGGAGCTCCTACGAGCAGTACTTC. Translating it yields CASSSDWSSYEQYF.

The chain joins TRBV5-6 to TRBJ2-7; 9 bases map to TRBD1. From germline, CDR1 is SGHDT and CDR2 YYEEEE. Unmatched junction bases numbered 9, after V lost 4 bases and J lost 4 bases. There are 15 residues in the CDR3. CDR3 DNA sequence: TGTGCCAGCAGCCTCAGCTACAGGGGGCATTACGAGCAGTACTTC. This sequence encodes CASSLSYRGHYEQYF.